The TCR beta chain under discussion was sequenced for a study of blood T cell repertoires in COVID-19. About the study: The United States, Italy and Spain were the sources of the acute and convalescent COVID-19 samples. PBMCs, B-cell-depleted T cells, or T cells were the source of the cDNA or gDNA that made up the material.

In the original workflow: Nucleated cell counts were estimated from reference gene primer amplification. Generated by immunoSEQ multiplex PCR, the TCRdb table keeps only in-frame clones and is missing some. V, J and clone size derive from that table, while D and trimming were established from the DNA sequence. The data contain some 250,000 clones, about four fifths of them singletons. The CDR3 sequence is 13 residues long. CDR1 and CDR2 (germline): MNHNY, SVGAGI (reference sequence). V lost 7 bases, J lost 4 bases, and 13 bases lay in between. Material: peripheral blood. The J gene is TRBJ2-5, the V gene TRBV6-6; possibly TRBD1 for D (5 bases). The TCR sequence derives from a woman aged 60-70 years with active or convalescent COVID-19. The DNA of the CDR3 is TGTGCCAGCAATCCTAGGGGCGGAGAGACCCAGTACTTC. Protein: CASNPRGGETQYF.